The present TCR beta chain was sequenced within a study of patients and donors after allogeneic stem cell transplantation. TCRdb re-analysed the RT-PCR reads in MiXCR, keeping a single row per CDR3 protein. Altogether about 400,000 distinct CDR3 sequences are present, approximately 16% being singletons, with the ten largest covering 7.2%. CDR1 is SGHRS and CDR2 is YFSETQ in the germline V gene. Trimming took off 0 bases at V and 4 bases at J, with 7 bases between the two ends. This CDR3 comprises 14 residues. This clonotype was seen a few times. The sequencing input was blood, either unsorted or a sorted T cell fraction (not recorded which). The gene calls are TRBV5-1 and TRBJ2-2; no clear D. This TCR was recovered from a human donor who was either an allogeneic HSCT recipient or a stem cell or donor lymphocyte infusion donor (not recorded which). It is not recorded whose cells these are; they may come from a transplant donor. The chain's CDR3 is CASSLAGLTGELFF. In nucleotides, the CDR3 is TGCGCCAGCAGCTTGGCTGGGCTCACCGGGGAGCTGTTTTTT.